The entry that follows covers one T cell receptor (beta chain) sequence. Germline V CDR1 and CDR2: WSHSY, SAAADI. The CDR3 is made up of 14 amino acids. Trimming left V 2 bases short and J 2 bases short, with 7 bases between. This sample is part of a study of long-term antiretroviral therapy in people with HIV. It was version v3.0 of the immunoSEQ assay that was run at survey level. Clones were sequenced by immunoSEQ multiplex PCR, and TCRdb holds only the in-frame ones, with some missing. The sample lists around 17,000 clones, roughly 80% occurring once. The V and J genes are TRBV10-2 and TRBJ1-3, with D tentatively TRBD1 (5 bases). The origin of this receptor is a woman in her 50s with HIV. The source material was unsorted PBMCs, sampled nearly 2.6 years before starting antiretroviral therapy. CDR3 residues: CASSEAGTGNTIYF. The CDR3 bases are TGCGCCAGCAGTGAGGCAGGGACTGGAAACACCATATATTTT.